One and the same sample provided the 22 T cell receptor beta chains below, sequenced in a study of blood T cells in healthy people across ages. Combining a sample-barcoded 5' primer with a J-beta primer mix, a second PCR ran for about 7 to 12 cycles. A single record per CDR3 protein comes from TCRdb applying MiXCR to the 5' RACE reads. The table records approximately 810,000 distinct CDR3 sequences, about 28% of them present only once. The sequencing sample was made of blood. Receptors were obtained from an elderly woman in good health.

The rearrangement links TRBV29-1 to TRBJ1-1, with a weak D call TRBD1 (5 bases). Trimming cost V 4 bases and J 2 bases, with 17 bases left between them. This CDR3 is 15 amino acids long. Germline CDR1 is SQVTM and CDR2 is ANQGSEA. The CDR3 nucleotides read TGCAGCGTTGGGGGGGTCGGAGGCGGAAACACTGAAGCTTTCTTT. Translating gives CSVGGVGGGNTEAFF.

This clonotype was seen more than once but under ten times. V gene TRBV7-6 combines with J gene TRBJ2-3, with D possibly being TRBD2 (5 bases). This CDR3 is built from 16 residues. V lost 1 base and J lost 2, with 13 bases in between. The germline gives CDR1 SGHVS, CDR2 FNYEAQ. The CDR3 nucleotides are TGTGCCAGCAGCTTAGAAGCGGTGCGTTCCACAGATACGCAGTATTTT. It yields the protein CASSLEAVRSTDTQYF.

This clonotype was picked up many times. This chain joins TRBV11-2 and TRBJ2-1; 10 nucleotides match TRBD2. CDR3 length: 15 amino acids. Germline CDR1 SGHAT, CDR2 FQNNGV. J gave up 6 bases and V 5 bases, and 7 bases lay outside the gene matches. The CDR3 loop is CASSQGLAAFNEQFF. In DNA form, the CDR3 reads TGTGCCAGCAGCCAAGGACTAGCGGCGTTCAATGAGCAGTTCTTC.

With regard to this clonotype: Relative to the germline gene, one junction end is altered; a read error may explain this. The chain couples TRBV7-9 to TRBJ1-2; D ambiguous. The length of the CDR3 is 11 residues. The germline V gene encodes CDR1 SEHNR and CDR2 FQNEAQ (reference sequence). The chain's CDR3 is CASSPTGSYTF. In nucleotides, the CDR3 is TGCGCCAGCAGCCCGACGGGAAGCTACACCTTC.

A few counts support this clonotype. Here the CDR3 DNA reads TGTGCCAGCAGTTTACCGGGAGTCAACGACCTCAATGAGCAGTACTTC. This gives the protein CASSLPGVNDLNEQYF. The chain combines TRBV27 with TRBJ2-7; D is possibly TRBD2 (6 bases). The CDR3 contains 16 residues. Trimming stripped 2 bases from V and 7 bases from J, with 21 bases between. CDR1 is MNHEY and CDR2 is SMNVEV in the germline V gene (reference sequence).

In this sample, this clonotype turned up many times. CDR3 sequence: CASSQSHQNEKLFF. The CDR3 DNA is TGTGCCAGCAGCCAATCACACCAAAATGAAAAACTGTTTTTT. This sequence joins TRBV3-1 and TRBJ1-4; D gene ambiguous. Germline V gene data show CDR1 as LGHDT and CDR2 as YNNKEL (reference sequence). This CDR3 has 14 residues. Trimming removed 2 bases from V and 5 bases from J, with 9 bases in between.

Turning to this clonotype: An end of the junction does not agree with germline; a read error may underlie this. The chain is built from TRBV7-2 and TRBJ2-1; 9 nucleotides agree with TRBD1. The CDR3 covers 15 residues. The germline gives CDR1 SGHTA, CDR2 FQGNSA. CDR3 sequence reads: CASGLGQGTGGEQFF. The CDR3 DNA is TGTGCCAGCGGCTTAGGACAGGGGACTGGGGGGGAGCAGTTCTTC.

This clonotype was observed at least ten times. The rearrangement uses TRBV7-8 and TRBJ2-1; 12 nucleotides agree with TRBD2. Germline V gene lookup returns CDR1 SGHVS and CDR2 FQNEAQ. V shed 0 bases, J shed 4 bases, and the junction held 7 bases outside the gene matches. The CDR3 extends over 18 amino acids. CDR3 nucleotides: TGTGCCAGCAGCTTAGCGCTAGCGGGGGGGTCCTTTTACAATGAGCAGTTCTTC. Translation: CASSLALAGGSFYNEQFF.

The CDR3 loop reads CASRNGGVGKNIQYF. The CDR3 DNA reads as TGTGCCAGCAGGAATGGTGGAGTGGGCAAAAACATTCAGTACTTC. The chain joins TRBV2 to TRBJ2-4; D is unclear. This CDR3 has 15 amino acids. The germline V gene has CDR1 SNHLY and CDR2 FYNNEI. Trimming stripped 6 bases from V and 3 bases from J, with 15 bases between. Based on the CDR3 plus reference TRBV2 and TRBJ2-4, the full variable domain is EPEVTQTPSHQVTQMGQEVILRCVPISNHLYFYWYRQILGQKVEFLVSFYNNEISEKSEIFDDQFSVERPDGSNFTLKIRSTKLEDSAMYFCASRNGGVGKNIQYFGAGTRLSVL.

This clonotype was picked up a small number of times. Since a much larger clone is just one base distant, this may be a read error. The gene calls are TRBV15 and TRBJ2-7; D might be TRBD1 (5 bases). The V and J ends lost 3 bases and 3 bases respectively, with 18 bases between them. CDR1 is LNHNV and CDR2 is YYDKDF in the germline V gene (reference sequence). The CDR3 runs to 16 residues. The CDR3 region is CATSSGSGQGCYEQYF. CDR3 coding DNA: TGTGCCACCAGCAGTGGTTCAGGGCAGGGCTGCTACGAGCAGTACTTC. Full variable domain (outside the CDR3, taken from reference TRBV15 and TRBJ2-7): DAMVIQNPRYQVTQFGKPVTLSCSQTLNHNVMYWYQQKSSQAPKLLFHYYDKDFNNEADTPDNFQSRRPNTSFCFLDIRSPGLGDTAMYLCATSSGSGQGCYEQYFGPGTRLTVT.

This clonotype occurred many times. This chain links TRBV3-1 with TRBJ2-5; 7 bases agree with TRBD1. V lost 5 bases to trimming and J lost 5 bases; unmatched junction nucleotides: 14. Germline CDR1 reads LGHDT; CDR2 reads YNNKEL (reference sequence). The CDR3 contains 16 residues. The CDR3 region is CASSLRTTGREETQYF. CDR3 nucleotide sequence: TGTGCCAGCAGCTTACGGACGACAGGGCGAGAGGAGACCCAGTACTTC.

This chain's CDR3 is CSARGQNMNTEAFF. In nucleotides, the CDR3 is TGCAGTGCTAGGGGGCAAAACATGAACACTGAAGCTTTCTTT. The chain is built from TRBV20-1 and TRBJ1-1, with D perhaps TRBD1 (5 bases). V was pared by 3 bases and J by 0 bases, with 11 bases between. CDR3 length: 14 amino acids. The germline V gene has CDR1 DFQATT and CDR2 SNEGSKA (reference sequence).

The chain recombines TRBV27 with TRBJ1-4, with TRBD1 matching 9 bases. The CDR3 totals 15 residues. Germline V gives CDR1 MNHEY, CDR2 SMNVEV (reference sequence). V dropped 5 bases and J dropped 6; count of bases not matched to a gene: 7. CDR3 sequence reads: CASSPLQGAHEKLFF. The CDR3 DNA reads TGTGCCAGCAGTCCCCTACAGGGGGCCCATGAAAAACTGTTTTTT.

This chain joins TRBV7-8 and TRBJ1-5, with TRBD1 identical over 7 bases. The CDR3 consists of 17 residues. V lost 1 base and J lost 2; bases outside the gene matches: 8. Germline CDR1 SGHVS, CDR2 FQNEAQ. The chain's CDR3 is CASSLGNRGVGNQPQHF. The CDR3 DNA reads TGTGCCAGCAGCTTAGGGAACAGGGGAGTCGGCAATCAGCCCCAGCATTTT.

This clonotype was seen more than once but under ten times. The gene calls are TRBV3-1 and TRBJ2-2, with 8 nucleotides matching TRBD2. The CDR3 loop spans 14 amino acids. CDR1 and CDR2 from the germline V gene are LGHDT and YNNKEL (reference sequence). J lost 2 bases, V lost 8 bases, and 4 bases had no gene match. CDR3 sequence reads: CASQLAVNTGELFF. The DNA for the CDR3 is TGTGCCAGCCAACTAGCGGTTAACACCGGGGAGCTGTTTTTT.

The CDR3 coding sequence is TGTGCCAGCAGCCGTCGGTCAGGGGATACCGGGGAGCTGTTTTTT. Translating gives CASSRRSGDTGELFF. The chain joins TRBV7-9 to TRBJ2-2, with a weak D call TRBD1 (6 bases). Deletions cut 5 bases from V and 5 bases from J, with 15 bases between. This CDR3 is built from 15 residues. Germline V lookup: CDR1 SEHNR, CDR2 FQNEAQ (reference sequence).

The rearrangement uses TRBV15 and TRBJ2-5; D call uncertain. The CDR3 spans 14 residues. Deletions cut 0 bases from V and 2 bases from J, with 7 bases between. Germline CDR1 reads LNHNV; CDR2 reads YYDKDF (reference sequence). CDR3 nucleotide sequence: TGTGCCACCAGCAGAGACAGCGATCAAGAGACCCAGTACTTC. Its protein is CATSRDSDQETQYF.

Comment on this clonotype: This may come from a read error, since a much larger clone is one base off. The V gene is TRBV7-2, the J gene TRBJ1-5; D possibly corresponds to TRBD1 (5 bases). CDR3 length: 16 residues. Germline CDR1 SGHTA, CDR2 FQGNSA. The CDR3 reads CVSTTRTGVGNQPQHF. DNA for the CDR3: TGTGTCAGCACCACGCGGACGGGGGTTGGCAATCAGCCCCAGCATTTT.

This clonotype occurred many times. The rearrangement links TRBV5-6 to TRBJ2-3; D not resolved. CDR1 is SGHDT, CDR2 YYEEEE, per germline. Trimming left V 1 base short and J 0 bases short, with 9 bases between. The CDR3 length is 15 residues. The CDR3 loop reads CASSLLEPSTDTQYF. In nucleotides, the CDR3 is TGTGCCAGCAGCTTGTTGGAACCCAGCACAGATACGCAGTATTTT.

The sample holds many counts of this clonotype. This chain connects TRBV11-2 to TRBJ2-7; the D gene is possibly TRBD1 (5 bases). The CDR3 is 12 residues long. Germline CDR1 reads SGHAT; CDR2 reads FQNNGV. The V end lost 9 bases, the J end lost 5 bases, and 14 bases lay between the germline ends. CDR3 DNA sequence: TGTGCCAGAGGGGCAGTGCTTAACGAGCAGTACTTC. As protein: CARGAVLNEQYF.

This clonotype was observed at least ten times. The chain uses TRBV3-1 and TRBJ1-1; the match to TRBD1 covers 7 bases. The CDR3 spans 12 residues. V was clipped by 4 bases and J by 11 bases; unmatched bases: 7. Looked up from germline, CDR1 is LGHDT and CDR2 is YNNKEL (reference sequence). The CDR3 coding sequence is TGTGCCAGCAGCCCGAGGGGGCTGGGGGCTTTCTTT. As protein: CASSPRGLGAFF.

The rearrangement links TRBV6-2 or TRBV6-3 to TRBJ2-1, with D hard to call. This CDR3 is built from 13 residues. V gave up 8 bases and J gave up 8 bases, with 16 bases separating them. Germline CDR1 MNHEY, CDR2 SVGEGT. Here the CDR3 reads CASGAPPLDEQFF. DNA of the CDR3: TGTGCCAGCGGCGCCCCCCCTTTGGATGAGCAGTTCTTC.